Following are 23 T cell receptor beta chains from one sample sequenced in a study of blood T cell repertoires in COVID-19. Repertoires were generated with immunoSEQ multiplex PCR, while TCRdb's copy carries only in-frame clones and drops some. This sample carries 250,000 to 350,000 clones, around 90% of them seen once, and the ten largest clones take around a sixth. The sequenced material came from PBMCs or T cells enriched from blood (not recorded which). These receptors were obtained from a woman aged 25 to 39 who had recovered from COVID-19.

This chain joins TRBV7-2 and TRBJ1-2; 7 nucleotides match TRBD1. Germline CDR1 is SGHTA and CDR2 is FQGNSA. There are 14 residues in the CDR3. After removal of 1 base from V and 8 bases from J, the junction contained 7 bases not matched to a gene. In DNA, the CDR3 is TGTGCCAGCAGCTTAGGGCAGGGGGAATACGGCTACACCTTC. Its protein is CASSLGQGEYGYTF.

The chain links TRBV28 to TRBJ1-1; TRBD1 is a possible D gene (6 bases). The CDR3 is 14 amino acids. Germline loops: CDR1 MDHEN, CDR2 SYDVKM. V dropped 5 bases and J dropped 7 bases, with 17 bases sitting between them. CDR3 coding DNA: TGTGCCAGCAGTCCCGGCGGACAGAGAGTTGAAGCTTTCTTT. Translating it yields CASSPGGQRVEAFF.

CDR3 loop: CASCSTGTRGKLFF. The CDR3 DNA reads TGTGCCAGCTGTTCGACAGGGACACGGGGAAAACTGTTTTTT. V is TRBV28 and J is TRBJ1-4, with 7 bases that match TRBD1. The CDR3 is made up of 14 amino acids. From germline, CDR1 is MDHEN and CDR2 SYDVKM. The ends lost 8 bases at V and 10 bases at J; junction bases unmatched: 13.

The chain links TRBV7-9 to TRBJ1-1; no definite D call. Germline V CDR1 and CDR2: SEHNR, FQNEAQ (reference sequence). The CDR3 is made up of 14 amino acids. The CDR3 protein is CAGGRRIMNTEAFF. CDR3 nucleotides: TGTGCAGGAGGACGCCGGATTATGAACACTGAAGCTTTCTTT.

V is TRBV3-1 (or the pseudogene TRBV3-2) and J is TRBJ1-4, with TRBD1 matching 8 bases. V shed 1 base, J shed 7 bases, and the junction held 5 bases outside the gene matches. The CDR3 consists of 15 residues. Germline V gene data show CDR1 as LGHDT and CDR2 as YNNKEL (reference sequence). CDR3 residues: CASSQGDRFREKLFF. The CDR3 region has the DNA TGTGCCAGCAGCCAAGGGGACAGGTTTCGTGAAAAACTGTTTTTT.

In regard to this clone: Other DNA sequences from this sample encode an identical CDR3 as well. The chain uses TRBV7-9 and TRBJ1-1; perhaps TRBD1 as D (5 bases). Deletions cut 3 bases from V and 2 bases from J, with 7 bases between. From germline, CDR1 is SEHNR and CDR2 FQNEAQ (reference sequence). CDR3 length: 13 residues. CDR3 DNA: TGTGCCAGCAGCTTTCAGGGAAACACTGAAGCTTTCTTT. Its translation is CASSFQGNTEAFF.

This clone was detected only once. The V gene is TRBV12-3 or TRBV12-4, the J gene TRBJ1-6; 8 bases are a match to TRBD1. Trimming cost V 1 base and J 19 bases; bases outside gene matches: 6. The CDR3 runs 12 residues. CDR3 protein: CASSLVGDRLHF. Written as DNA, the CDR3 is TGTGCCAGCAGTTTAGTGGGGGACAGGCTGCACTTT.

The chain has TRBV5-1 and TRBJ2-3; 8 nucleotides align to TRBD2. The germline gives CDR1 SGHRS, CDR2 YFSETQ. The ends lost 1 base at V and 2 bases at J; junction bases unmatched: 6. This CDR3 comprises 16 residues. CDR3: CASSLLAGGHTDTQYF. CDR3 DNA: TGCGCCAGCAGCTTGTTGGCGGGGGGACACACAGATACGCAGTATTTT.

V and J are TRBV30 and TRBJ1-2; D is undetermined. In germline, CDR1 is GTSNPN, CDR2 SVGIG (reference sequence). Trimming took off 6 bases at V and 4 bases at J, with 12 bases between the two ends. The CDR3 sequence is 12 residues long. DNA for the CDR3: TGTGCCTGCGTGACGCCTAGCTATGGCTACACCTTC. This translates into CACVTPSYGYTF.

The genes are TRBV24-1 and TRBJ1-2, with no clear D. From germline, CDR1 is KGHDR and CDR2 SFDVKD. The CDR3 extends over 14 amino acids. V was cut by 4 bases and J by 0 bases, with 8 bases left in between. The CDR3 loop is CATSDPTTNYGYTF. CDR3 DNA sequence: TGTGCCACCAGTGACCCTACTACTAACTATGGCTACACCTTC.

The J gene is TRBJ2-7, the V gene TRBV9; D might be TRBD2 (6 bases). Trimming pared 0 bases from V and 5 bases from J, leaving 12 bases between. CDR3 length: 14 amino acids. CDR1 SGDLS and CDR2 YYNGEE come from the germline V gene. This chain's CDR3 is CASSVGGGTHEQYF. Written as DNA, the CDR3 is TGTGCCAGCAGCGTAGGTGGAGGGACCCACGAGCAGTACTTC.

The chain uses TRBV11-2 and TRBJ2-7, with D perhaps matching TRBD2 (6 bases). With 5 bases removed from V and 1 base from J, the gap between germline ends came to 12 bases. Germline CDR1 is SGHAT and CDR2 is FQNNGV. The CDR3 has 14 residues. The CDR3 DNA sequence: TGTGCCAGCAGCCCAATGGGGGGATCCTACGAGCAGTACTTC. Residues: CASSPMGGSYEQYF.

V usage is TRBV28 and J usage is TRBJ2-7; 8 nucleotides line up with TRBD1. V shed 0 bases and J 4 bases; nucleotides not matched to a gene: 2. This CDR3 is 14 amino acids long. Per the germline V gene, CDR1 is MDHEN and CDR2 is SYDVKM. The CDR3 sequence: CASSLWDREYEQYF. The CDR3 DNA reads as TGTGCCAGCAGTTTATGGGACAGGGAATACGAGCAGTACTTC. Filled out from reference TRBV28 and TRBJ2-7, the complete variable domain reads DVKVTQSSRYLVKRTGEKVFLECVQDMDHENMFWYRQDPGLGLRLIYFSYDVKMKEKGDIPEGYSVSREKKERFSLILESASTNQTSMYLCASSLWDREYEQYFGPGTRLTVT.

The chain links TRBV2 to TRBJ2-4; possibly TRBD2 for D (6 bases). The CDR3 sequence is 15 residues long. V dropped 6 bases and J dropped 3 bases, with 15 bases sitting between them. Per germline, CDR1 SNHLY and CDR2 FYNNEI. This CDR3 reads CASRVSGVDKNIQYF. The CDR3 DNA reads as TGTGCCAGCAGGGTCTCGGGGGTCGACAAAAACATTCAGTACTTC. The full variable domain, with the rest looked up from reference TRBV2 and TRBJ2-4, is EPEVTQTPSHQVTQMGQEVILRCVPISNHLYFYWYRQILGQKVEFLVSFYNNEISEKSEIFDDQFSVERPDGSNFTLKIRSTKLEDSAMYFCASRVSGVDKNIQYFGAGTRLSVL.

CDR3 bases: TGTGCCAGCAGTCAGGGTCCCTTAACTAATGAAAAACTGTTTTTT. Protein: CASSQGPLTNEKLFF. The rearrangement joins TRBV6-5 to TRBJ1-4; maybe TRBD1 (5 bases). The CDR3 has 15 amino acids. Germline V gene data show CDR1 as MNHEY and CDR2 as SVGAGI. V was clipped by 5 bases and J by 1 base, with 11 bases between them.

The chain carries TRBV6-1 and TRBJ2-1; 16 bases agree with TRBD2. The germline V gene encodes CDR1 MNHNS and CDR2 SASEGT. Trimming removed 4 bases from V and 10 bases from J; junction bases left unmatched: 13. The CDR3 spans 18 residues. The CDR3 loop is CASSASGTSGGAISEQFF. DNA for the CDR3: TGTGCCAGCAGTGCATCCGGGACTAGCGGGGGGGCCATCTCCGAGCAGTTCTTC.

The genes are TRBV7-9 and TRBJ2-1; 7 positions agree with TRBD2. This CDR3 contains 19 residues. J was trimmed by 4 bases and V by 3 bases; bases with no gene match: 18. Germline V gene data show CDR1 as SEHNR and CDR2 as FQNEAQ (reference sequence). CDR3 sequence: CASSFPTGGGSSLYNEQFF. The CDR3 DNA reads TGTGCCAGCAGCTTCCCCACCGGCGGCGGGAGTTCGTTGTACAATGAGCAGTTCTTC. Together with reference TRBV7-9 and TRBJ2-1, the CDR3 gives the full variable domain: DTGVSQNPRHKITKRGQNVTFRCDPISEHNRLYWYRQTLGQGPEFLTYFQNEAQLEKSRLLSDRFSAERPKGSFSTLEIQRTEQGDSAMYLCASSFPTGGGSSLYNEQFFGPGTRLTVL.

The chain combines TRBV9 with TRBJ1-2; 10 bases match TRBD1. From germline, CDR1 is SGDLS and CDR2 YYNGEE. The CDR3 length is 15 residues. V shed 3 bases, J shed 8 bases, and the junction held 10 bases outside the gene matches. Written as DNA, the CDR3 is TGTGCCAGCAGCGCCGGGCCGGGACAGGGGACAGGCTACACCTTC. This encodes CASSAGPGQGTGYTF.

This clone is a singleton in its sample. The genes are TRBV6-2 or TRBV6-3 and TRBJ1-1; 8 bases agree with TRBD1. CDR3 length equals 16 residues. J gave up 6 bases and V 6 bases, and 15 bases lay outside the gene matches. Germline values: CDR1 MNHEY, CDR2 SVGEGT. The CDR3 is CASSQQGARESAEAFF. CDR3 DNA: TGTGCCAGCAGCCAGCAGGGGGCTCGGGAGAGCGCTGAAGCTTTCTTT.

This clone has just a few counts. The chain joins TRBV24-1 to TRBJ1-2; 7 positions agree with TRBD1. Germline V gene data show CDR1 as KGHDR and CDR2 as SFDVKD. The length of the CDR3 is 14 residues. The V and J ends lost 4 bases and 4 bases, in that order; junction bases with no gene match: 5. The CDR3 bases are TGTGCCACCAGTGAGGAGGGGGCCGGCTATGGCTACACCTTC. Its protein product is CATSEEGAGYGYTF.

Worth noting for this clone: The same CDR3 is also encoded by other DNA sequences in this sample. This chain connects TRBV28 to TRBJ1-5, with D unresolved. The CDR3 has 11 amino acids. Germline V gene data show CDR1 as MDHEN and CDR2 as SYDVKM. With 6 bases removed from V and 3 bases from J, the gap between germline ends came to 3 bases. CDR3 in DNA: TGTGCCAGCAGCCTCAATCAGCCCCAGCATTTT. This translates into CASSLNQPQHF.

The count of this clone is one. The genes are TRBV5-4 and TRBJ2-1; a weak D match, TRBD2 (7 bases). Trimming removed 4 bases from V and 3 bases from J, with 14 bases in between. The CDR3 has 15 residues. Germline assignment: CDR1 SGHNT and CDR2 YYREEE (reference sequence). The CDR3 sequence is CASSRGASGYNEQFF. CDR3 nucleotide sequence: TGTGCCAGCAGCCGGGGGGCTAGCGGCTACAATGAGCAGTTCTTC.

This chain uses TRBV4-1 with TRBJ2-5; tentative D call: TRBD1 (7 bases). V shed 0 bases and J shed 5 bases, with 19 bases lying between them. Germline CDR1 is MGHRA and CDR2 is YSYEKL. The CDR3 is 17 residues long. The CDR3 coding sequence is TGCGCCAGCAGCCAAGAGGGGGGTAACAGGGGTAGGGAGACCCAGTACTTC. Amino acid sequence: CASSQEGGNRGRETQYF.